Here is one T cell receptor (beta chain) with its context. No antigen is known for it. Base qualities were left out, and no much larger clone turns up one base away. This entry is derived from a study of Tregs in tolerant kidney transplant recipients (dated by TCRdb to the late 2010s). At the level of the whole study: The study used TCRbeta sequencing to identify donor-specific regulatory T cells before combined kidney and bone marrow transplantation, then tracked those cells after transplant.

Genomic DNA was extracted from sorted cells with the QIAGEN DNeasy Blood and Tissue Kit for TCRbeta CDR3 sequencing. High-throughput TCRbeta CDR3 sequencing, which included PCR amplification with bias correction and internal controls, was done commercially through immunoSEQ. The paper's processing steps were these. Unique productive TCRbeta sequences were defined by CDR3 nucleotide sequence when primers matched and otherwise by CDR3 amino acid sequence together with Vbeta and Jbeta genes. As a correction for sorting error, sequences shared between sorted populations at a frequency ratio of 2:1 or less were discarded, and the remaining shared sequences were assigned to the higher population. A sequence was defined as donor-reactive if the sequence was expanded at least 5-fold in CFSE-low cells compared with unstimulated cells and had a frequency of at least 0.01% in CFSE-low cells. Jensen-Shannon divergence calculated on the top 100 TCRbeta sequences ranked by frequency was used to measure repertoire divergence. For any sample with multiple sequencing runs, sorting error was corrected in each run separately before the runs were pooled. TCRdb stores this immuneACCESS table with in-frame sequences only. Part of the clones is absent; in the studies checked, under half of the shortfall reflects unresolved V genes, and no reason is known for the rest. That table furnishes V, J and clone size, whereas the DNA furnished D and trimming. This sample gives 90,000 or so clones in total; roughly 93% of them show up just once. The biggest ten clones account for about 1.5% of the sample.

Related donors were used in the transplants with nonmyeloablative bone marrow transplantation, and mixed chimerism was transient in the human trials. Unstimulated Tregs (CD4+CD25+CD127-), CD4+ non-Tregs (CD4+CD25-), CD4 and CD8 cells were FACS-sorted from thawed PBMCs. Patients were 4 combined kidney and bone marrow transplant recipients from the ITN036ST trial, and only these trial subjects had samples available. Healthy control blood was processed by Ficoll density gradient to PBMCs and cryopreserved; patient PBMCs were collected before and after transplant. Clipping removes 5 bases from V and 0 bases from J, with 6 as the unmatched junction base count. The germline V gene (reference sequence) sets CDR1 to LNHDA and CDR2 to SQIVND. The CDR3 runs 16 amino acids, cysteine and phenylalanine included. Only the CDR3 part of the read is kept: 48 bases, read in frame from the first base. Study-wide conclusions, independent of this receptor: Donor-specific Treg expansion was found to exceed global Treg expansion in tolerant patients, suggesting antigen-driven rather than nonspecific expansion. Expanding Tregs with activated donor B cells appeared to identify the most biologically relevant and donor-specific TCRbeta repertoire. Biological reproducibility was not directly addressed, though technical replication error appeared minimal. Because the study included only a small number of patients, the results must be confirmed in larger populations and under other immunosuppression protocols. For some patients the PCR primers changed over time, which made it impossible to compare the samples from those patients at the nucleotide level.

The chain joins TRBV19 to TRBJ2-7, with 11 junctional bases fitting TRBD1. The specimen comprised CD4+ T cells from blood (PBMCs), sampled 12 months after the transplant. The receptor comes from a human patient who received a combined kidney and bone marrow transplant. Some T cells may be donor cells from the graft after a transplant. In nucleotide form, the sequence is TGTGCCAGTAGTGGGTGGACAGGGGGCTTCTCCTACGAGCAGTACTTC. It translates to CASSGWTGGFSYEQYF.